The rows below give T cell receptor beta chains drawn from one sample of a study of shared clonotypes between healthy human individuals. Assay used: immunoSEQ multiplex PCR; TCRdb lists only in-frame clones, some missing. The sample has over 1.5 million clones, 95% to 99% seen once. Sequencing was performed on naive CD4+ T cells sorted from blood. The receptors were gathered from a man aged 25-40 years in good health. CDR3s include the opening cysteine and the closing phenylalanine or tryptophan. Each record gives: clone size, D gene, V gene, J gene, CDR3 protein, CDR3 DNA. A D gene is named only where the DNA matches it firmly. Clone size is not always given. Where it is, it says once, few, many or a class for expanded clones.

-	-	TRBV7-9	TRBJ2-5	CASSLDTGKETQYF	TGTGCCAGCAGCTTAGATACAGGGAAAGAGACCCAGTACTTC
few	TRBD2	TRBV5-1	TRBJ2-7	CASSPGDPGGKSEQYF	TGCGCCAGCAGCCCTGGGGATCCGGGGGGGAAAAGCGAGCAGTACTTC
-	-	TRBV2	TRBJ2-3	CASGGWTSTDTQYF	TGTGCCAGCGGGGGATGGACCTCCACAGATACGCAGTATTTT
-	-	TRBV9	TRBJ2-1	CASSGSGYNEQFF	TGTGCCAGCAGCGGTAGCGGCTACAATGAGCAGTTCTTC
-	TRBD1	TRBV28	TRBJ1-5	CASSPWTGGGSNQPQHF	TGTGCCAGCAGTCCGTGGACAGGGGGCGGTAGCAATCAGCCCCAGCATTTT
-	-	TRBV5-4	TRBJ2-1	CASSLGPWPGDNEQFF	TGTGCCAGCAGCTTGGGGCCATGGCCCGGGGACAATGAGCAGTTCTTC
-	-	TRBV2	TRBJ1-4	CASSDDRTNEKLFF	TGTGCCAGCAGTGACGACAGAACTAATGAAAAACTGTTTTTT
-	TRBD1	TRBV10-2	TRBJ1-2	CASSEWTGRFGYTF	TGCGCCAGCAGTGAATGGACAGGGAGGTTTGGCTACACCTTC
-	-	TRBV4-3	TRBJ2-2	CASSQERARNTGELFF	TGCGCCAGCAGCCAAGAGCGAGCAAGAAACACCGGGGAGCTGTTTTTT
-	TRBD2	TRBV5-6	TRBJ2-7	CASRWASGASYEQYF	TGTGCCAGCAGGTGGGCTAGCGGCGCCTCCTACGAGCAGTACTTC
-	TRBD2	TRBV5-4	TRBJ2-3	CASSLGTSGITDTQYF	TGTGCCAGCAGCTTGGGAACTAGCGGGATTACAGATACGCAGTATTTT
once	-	TRBV5-1	TRBJ1-1	CASSLSSGGTEAFF	TGCGCCAGCAGCTTGTCTTCGGGAGGGACTGAAGCTTTCTTT
-	-	TRBV9	TRBJ2-7	CASSVRPYDEQYF	TGTGCCAGCAGCGTGCGTCCGTACGACGAGCAGTACTTC
-	TRBD2	TRBV10-3	TRBJ2-7	CAISKREGLYEQYF	TGTGCCATCAGCAAGCGGGAGGGACTCTACGAGCAGTACTTC
-	-	TRBV19	TRBJ2-7	CASSAVAAYEQYF	TGTGCCAGTAGTGCGGTAGCAGCCTACGAGCAGTACTTC
-	-	TRBV15	TRBJ1-2	CATSRPLAANYGYTF	TGTGCCACCAGCAGACCCCTAGCTGCTAACTATGGCTACACCTTC
-	TRBD1	TRBV27	TRBJ2-6	CASSLRDRHSGANVLTF	TGTGCCAGCAGTTTACGGGACAGGCACTCTGGGGCCAACGTCCTGACTTTC
-	-	TRBV30	TRBJ2-7	CAWRRGSYEQYF	TGTGCCTGGAGGCGGGGATCTTACGAGCAGTACTTC
-	-	TRBV16	TRBJ2-7	CASSQFTGDGSYEQYF	TGTGCCAGCAGCCAATTTACCGGGGACGGCTCCTACGAGCAGTACTTC
-	-	TRBV18	TRBJ2-5	CASSPPAGETQYF	TGTGCCAGCTCACCTCCCGCGGGGGAGACCCAGTACTTC
-	-	TRBV6-5	TRBJ1-3	CASSYSPTGSGNTIYF	TGTGCCAGCAGTTACTCACCGACCGGCTCTGGAAACACCATATATTTT
-	-	TRBV6-5	TRBJ1-1	CASSLYGNTEAFF	TGTGCCAGCAGTTTGTACGGGAACACTGAAGCTTTCTTT
-	-	TRBV28	TRBJ1-2	CASSSRAGKYYGYTF	TGTGCCAGCAGTTCCCGTGCAGGGAAGTACTATGGCTACACCTTC
-	-	TRBV28	TRBJ2-5	CASSEGQLETQYF	TGTGCCAGCAGCGAAGGACAGTTGGAGACCCAGTACTTC
-	-	TRBV5-4	TRBJ1-1	CASSLKTEAFF	TGTGCCAGCAGCTTGAAGACTGAAGCTTTCTTT
-	-	TRBV4-3	TRBJ2-1	CASSQGAGNSYNEQFF	TGCGCCAGCAGCCAAGGGGCGGGAAATTCCTACAATGAGCAGTTCTTC
-	TRBD1	TRBV9	TRBJ1-1	CASSVIGTAYTEAFF	TGTGCCAGCAGCGTGATAGGGACAGCATACACTGAAGCTTTCTTT
-	-	TRBV27	TRBJ2-4	CASSLSRVVINIQYF	TGTGCCAGCAGTTTATCGAGGGTTGTTATAAACATTCAGTACTTC
-	TRBD1	TRBV7-2	TRBJ2-7	CASSLGDRGLWEQYF	TGTGCCAGCAGCTTAGGGGACAGGGGGCTGTGGGAGCAGTACTTC
once	-	TRBV6-6	TRBJ2-3	CASRQVDTQYF	TGTGCCAGCAGACAAGTCGATACGCAGTATTTT
-	-	TRBV19	TRBJ1-5	CASTRRSYSNQPQHF	TGTGCCAGTACCCGAAGGTCCTATAGCAATCAGCCCCAGCATTTT
-	TRBD1	TRBV6-5	TRBJ2-7	CASRIGQGGAYEQYF	TGTGCCAGCAGGATCGGACAGGGAGGAGCCTACGAGCAGTACTTC
-	TRBD1	TRBV19	TRBJ2-2	CASSIEGTGLGELFF	TGTGCCAGTAGTATAGAAGGGACAGGGTTAGGGGAGCTGTTTTTT